These 8 T cell receptor beta chains were sequenced from one sample in a study of cytomegalovirus exposure and HLA in healthy donors. The PCR ran on 60 Vbeta and 13 Jbeta primers. The method was immunoSEQ multiplex PCR; TCRdb's version includes in-frame clones alone and lacks a portion of them. This sample lists under 60,000 clones; its ten largest clones have 10% to 15%. What was sequenced was PBMCs. The receptors were gathered from a woman under 40 in good health and CMV-seropositive.

The chain links TRBV5-4 to TRBJ2-7; 13 bases are shared with TRBD2. CDR1 is SGHNT, CDR2 YYREEE, per germline (reference sequence). J was trimmed by 3 bases and V by 5 bases; bases with no gene match: 5. The CDR3 loop spans 15 amino acids. In nucleotides, the CDR3 is TGTGCCAGCAGTCGGACTAGCGGGGGAGTCTACGAGCAGTACTTC. This gives the protein CASSRTSGGVYEQYF.

The V gene is TRBV6-1, the J gene TRBJ1-1; the D gene is possibly TRBD1 (6 bases). Between the trimmed V and J ends, which lost 5 bases and 7 bases, there was a span of 14 bases. The CDR3 spans 13 residues. Germline-derived CDR1 and CDR2 are MNHNS and SASEGT. The CDR3: CASSPRGTREAFF. Here the CDR3 DNA reads TGTGCCAGCAGTCCTAGGGGGACCCGTGAAGCTTTCTTT.

The chain joins TRBV7-9 to TRBJ1-5, with 7 positions matching TRBD1. V was pared by 6 bases and J by 6 bases, with 8 bases of the junction left unmatched. The CDR3 has 14 residues. Germline CDR1 reads SEHNR; CDR2 reads FQNEAQ (reference sequence). CDR3 residues: CASSQGGDSQPQHF. The CDR3 nucleotides read TGTGCCAGCAGTCAAGGAGGGGACAGTCAGCCCCAGCATTTT.

The gene calls are TRBV5-1 and TRBJ2-7; 8 bases are a match to TRBD2. The V segment lost 0 bases and the J segment 2 bases; nucleotides outside the gene matches: 4. Germline CDR1 SGHRS, CDR2 YFSETQ. The CDR3 runs to 15 residues. Here the CDR3 DNA reads TGCGCCAGCAGCTTGGTTATTAGCGGGGCCTACGAGCAGTACTTC. Protein sequence: CASSLVISGAYEQYF.

The V and J genes are TRBV16 and TRBJ2-7; 11 nucleotides agree with TRBD2. Germline loops: CDR1 KGHSY, CDR2 FQNENV. The CDR3 loop spans 15 amino acids. V was clipped by 4 bases and J by 5 bases; unmatched bases: 7. In nucleotides, the CDR3 is TGTGCCAGCAGCCTTTTAGCGGGGGGGCCGAACGAGCAGTACTTC. This gives the protein CASSLLAGGPNEQYF.

The chain combines TRBV19 with TRBJ2-1, with 8 bases identical to TRBD2. This CDR3 contains 17 residues. Germline V gene lookup returns CDR1 LNHDA and CDR2 SQIVND (reference sequence). The junction had 10 bases not matched to a gene; V was cut back by 3 bases and J by 3 bases. The CDR3 loop is CASSISLSGGGYNEQFF. The CDR3 bases are TGTGCCAGTAGTATCTCCTTGAGCGGGGGCGGCTACAATGAGCAGTTCTTC.

The chain employs TRBV5-6 and TRBJ2-7, with 7 bases identical to TRBD1. Germline CDR1 SGHDT, CDR2 YYEEEE. This CDR3 region has 13 residues. The V gene end was trimmed by 2 bases and the J gene end by 7 bases; junction bases not matched to a gene: 6. CDR3 loop: CASSFLDRWEQYF. The CDR3 nucleotides are TGTGCCAGCAGCTTTTTGGACAGGTGGGAGCAGTACTTC. The full variable domain, its missing parts supplied by reference TRBV5-6 and TRBJ2-7, is DAGVTQSPTHLIKTRGQQVTLRCSPKSGHDTVSWYQQALGQGPQFIFQYYEEEERQRGNFPDRFSGHQFPNYSSELNVNALLLGDSALYLCASSFLDRWEQYFGPGTRLTVT.

The gene calls are TRBV20-1 and TRBJ2-7; D is unresolved. The germline V gene encodes CDR1 DFQATT and CDR2 SNEGSKA (reference sequence). The CDR3 covers 11 residues. V was pared by 1 base and J by 3 bases, with 4 bases between. The CDR3, as DNA: TGCAGTGCTAGAGTCAACTACGAGCAGTACTTC. Its protein is CSARVNYEQYF.